This TCR beta chain was found in a study of blood T cell repertoires in COVID-19. Study details: The cDNA or gDNA used as material had been derived from T cells, B-cell-depleted T cells, or PBMCs.

The data were produced by immunoSEQ multiplex PCR, yet TCRdb's version contains in-frame clones alone and is incomplete. The sample lists around 190,000 clones, roughly four fifths occurring once. Trimming removed 4 bases from V and 5 bases from J; junction bases left unmatched: 9. The CDR3 is 16 amino acids. The germline V gene has CDR1 SGHRS and CDR2 YFSETQ. The chain carries TRBV5-1 and TRBJ2-1, with TRBD1 matching 10 bases. Sequenced input: peripheral blood. The sequence came from a human donor in a cohort sampled during active COVID-19. This CDR3 is CASSGRQGAQHNEQFF. The CDR3 coding sequence is TGCGCCAGCAGCGGACGACAGGGGGCCCAACACAATGAGCAGTTCTTC.